These 27 T cell receptor beta chains share one sample of origin, sequenced in a study of shared T cell receptors in the human thymus. Some clones are missing from TCRdb's copy, which holds only in-frame ones; the method was immunoSEQ multiplex PCR. The sample has hundreds of thousands of clones; around 87% are singletons. These data were likewise used in another study, on human thymus T cells.

The sequenced sample was thymocytes. All receptors come from a boy in the first two years of life with a congenital heart defect.

The gene calls are TRBV19 and TRBJ1-2, with TRBD1 matching 7 bases. CDR1 and CDR2 (germline): LNHDA, SQIVND (reference sequence). The junction had 10 bases not matched to a gene; V was cut back by 6 bases and J by 6 bases. This CDR3 has 14 residues. CDR3 DNA sequence: TGTGCCAGTAGAGGGGCAGGGGGAGAAGATGGCTACACCTTC. This codes for CASRGAGGEDGYTF.

The rearrangement links TRBV6-1 to TRBJ1-2; no clear D. The CDR3 sequence is 14 residues long. Trimming took off 5 bases at V and 4 bases at J, with 14 bases between the two ends. Germline lookup yields CDR1 MNHNS and CDR2 SASEGT. This chain's CDR3 is CASSPVTSAYGYTF. CDR3 nucleotides: TGTGCCAGCAGTCCTGTTACATCCGCCTATGGCTACACCTTC.

The V and J genes are TRBV13 and TRBJ2-3, with unresolved D. Germline V lookup: CDR1 PRHDT, CDR2 FYEKMQ (reference sequence). V gave up 7 bases and J gave up 6 bases, with 17 bases separating them. This CDR3 is 14 amino acids long. The chain's CDR3 is CASTQIQSSDTQYF. The CDR3 DNA follows: TGTGCCAGCACACAAATCCAGTCGTCGGATACGCAGTATTTT. The whole variable domain, filled in from reference TRBV13 and TRBJ2-3, reads AAGVIQSPRHLIKEKRETATLKCYPIPRHDTVYWYQQGPGQDPQFLISFYEKMQSDKGSIPDRFSAQQFSDYHSELNMSSLELGDSALYFCASTQIQSSDTQYFGPGTRLTVL.

This clone is a singleton in its sample. This chain joins TRBV4-3 and TRBJ2-7, with D maybe TRBD1 (6 bases). Germline V gene lookup returns CDR1 LGHNA and CDR2 YSLEER. The CDR3 runs to 14 residues. The germline V and J ends were trimmed by 0 bases and 3 bases, with 9 bases remaining between them. The CDR3 DNA sequence: TGCGCCAGCAGCCAAGATGCGACAGGCTACGAGCAGTACTTC. It translates to CASSQDATGYEQYF.

V is TRBV27 and J is TRBJ2-3; TRBD2 aligns across 9 bases. The trim removed 4 bases at V and 2 bases at J, leaving 10 bases unmatched. The CDR3 covers 17 residues. Germline V gene lookup returns CDR1 MNHEY and CDR2 SMNVEV (reference sequence). DNA for the CDR3: TGTGCCAGCAGTTATAATAGCGGGAGTAGCTTCACAGATACGCAGTATTTT. Translation: CASSYNSGSSFTDTQYF.

The rearrangement links TRBV7-9 to TRBJ1-1; D is possibly TRBD1 (6 bases). Germline lookup yields CDR1 SEHNR and CDR2 FQNEAQ (reference sequence). CDR3 length equals 14 residues. V was shortened by 6 bases and J by 5 bases, with 16 bases between the two germline ends. The DNA of the CDR3 is TGTGCCAGCAGGTCAGGGGACCTGGGGACTGAAGCTTTCTTT. This sequence encodes CASRSGDLGTEAFF.

This clone was found a few times. The rearrangement links TRBV6-1 to TRBJ1-5; a possible D gene is TRBD1 (6 bases). The CDR3 totals 13 residues. Trimming took off 7 bases at V and 7 bases at J, with 14 bases between the two ends. Germline CDR1 reads MNHNS; CDR2 reads SASEGT. The CDR3: CASTQGVNQPQHF. CDR3 coding DNA: TGTGCCAGCACACAGGGAGTCAACCAGCCCCAGCATTTT.

The V and J genes are TRBV19 and TRBJ2-3, with D tentatively TRBD2 (6 bases). The CDR3 runs 17 residues. Per germline, CDR1 LNHDA and CDR2 SQIVND (reference sequence). Deletions cut 5 bases from V and 3 bases from J, with 21 bases between. CDR3 sequence reads: CASSPPVRGAGTDTQYF. CDR3 coding DNA: TGTGCCAGTAGTCCACCGGTCCGCGGGGCCGGAACAGATACGCAGTATTTT.

The gene calls are TRBV4-1 and TRBJ2-7, with D possibly matching TRBD1 (5 bases). V was trimmed by 0 bases and J by 4 bases, leaving 13 bases between them. Germline V lookup: CDR1 MGHRA, CDR2 YSYEKL. The CDR3 sequence is 15 residues long. CDR3 residues: CASSQDAGHRYEQYF. The CDR3 bases are TGCGCCAGCAGCCAAGATGCAGGACATAGGTACGAGCAGTACTTC.

The rearrangement links TRBV19 to TRBJ1-5; TRBD1 matches at 7 bases. The V gene end was trimmed by 9 bases and the J gene end by 0 bases; junction bases not matched to a gene: 14. CDR1 LNHDA and CDR2 SQIVND come from the germline V gene (reference sequence). The CDR3 covers 17 residues. The CDR3 DNA is TGTGCCAGCAGCGACAGGGTCCGGAAGGATAGCAATCAGCCCCAGCATTTT. Its translation is CASSDRVRKDSNQPQHF.

CDR3 sequence (DNA): TGTGCCATCAGTGAGCGTTTGGGGGCAGGGGGTCCCCTTTTGAGCGGCTACACCTTC. This gives the protein CAISERLGAGGPLLSGYTF. The rearrangement links TRBV10-3 to TRBJ1-2; TRBD1 aligns across 7 bases. This CDR3 has 19 residues. Germline assignment: CDR1 ENHRY and CDR2 SYGVKD. The ends lost 2 bases at V and 8 bases at J; junction bases unmatched: 23.

The V and J genes are TRBV2 and TRBJ2-3; D is perhaps TRBD1 (6 bases). Germline V lookup: CDR1 SNHLY, CDR2 FYNNEI. Trimming cost V 8 bases and J 4 bases, with 19 bases left between them. The CDR3 runs to 15 residues. The DNA of the CDR3 is TGTGCCAGCGGAAATTACCTACAGGGTCCAGATACGCAGTATTTT. Amino acid sequence: CASGNYLQGPDTQYF.

The rearrangement links TRBV6-1 to TRBJ2-1, with 9 bases that match TRBD2. The CDR3 is made up of 13 amino acids. From germline, CDR1 is MNHNS and CDR2 SASEGT. The V gene end was trimmed by 6 bases and the J gene end by 7 bases; junction bases not matched to a gene: 4. CDR3 in DNA: TGTGCCAGCAGGACTAGCGGAACGAATGAGCAGTTCTTC. The encoded protein is CASRTSGTNEQFF.

The gene calls are TRBV7-3 and TRBJ2-1; 7 bases map to TRBD2. Germline V gene data show CDR1 as SGHTA and CDR2 as FQGTGA. V trimming: 7 bases; J trimming: 5 bases; junction bases outside the gene matches: 11. This CDR3 has 15 amino acids. The CDR3 nucleotides read TGTGCCAGCAACAAGGGAGGGAATAGGGACAATGAGCAGTTCTTC. Protein sequence: CASNKGGNRDNEQFF.

This sequence joins TRBV5-1 and TRBJ2-7, with 11 bases lining up with TRBD2. Germline-derived CDR1 and CDR2 are SGHRS and YFSETQ. This CDR3 region has 18 residues. V lost 0 bases to trimming and J lost 0 bases; unmatched junction nucleotides: 8. CDR3 DNA sequence: TGCGCCAGCAGCTTGGGGAGTAGCGGGAGGGACTACTCCTACGAGCAGTACTTC. This codes for CASSLGSSGRDYSYEQYF.

CDR3 bases: TGTGCCAGCAGCTATTCACTTAATGAGCAGTTCTTC. Translated: CASSYSLNEQFF. The chain uses TRBV5-6 and TRBJ2-1; no clear D. With 3 bases removed from V and 7 bases from J, the gap between germline ends came to 8 bases. The CDR3 extends over 12 amino acids. Germline loops: CDR1 SGHDT, CDR2 YYEEEE. Drawing the rest from reference TRBV5-6 and TRBJ2-1, the complete variable domain is DAGVTQSPTHLIKTRGQQVTLRCSPKSGHDTVSWYQQALGQGPQFIFQYYEEEERQRGNFPDRFSGHQFPNYSSELNVNALLLGDSALYLCASSYSLNEQFFGPGTRLTVL.

Note on this clone: Other nucleotide sequences from this sample produce the same CDR3. This rearrangement joins TRBV27 to TRBJ1-6; 7 bases match TRBD1. From germline, CDR1 is MNHEY and CDR2 SMNVEV (reference sequence). Losses at the gene ends were 5 bases for V and 6 bases for J; bases not matched to a gene: 10. The CDR3 contains 16 residues. The CDR3 sequence is CASSPHPGQINSPLHF. In DNA, the CDR3 is TGTGCCAGCAGTCCCCACCCGGGACAGATTAATTCACCCCTCCACTTT.

The chain recombines TRBV5-5 with TRBJ2-1; 10 nucleotides align to TRBD2. The CDR3 totals 15 residues. CDR1 is SGHKS and CDR2 is YYEKEE in the germline V gene (reference sequence). Germline trimming cut 4 bases from V and 5 bases from J; bases unmatched to any gene: 6. CDR3 loop: CASSKIAGGDNEQFF. For the CDR3, the DNA is TGTGCCAGCAGCAAAATAGCGGGAGGTGACAATGAGCAGTTCTTC.

The chain joins TRBV25-1 to TRBJ1-1; TRBD1 is a possible D gene (5 bases). Germline CDR1 MGHDK, CDR2 SYGVNS. This CDR3 spans 15 amino acids. V was trimmed by 8 bases and J by 0 bases, leaving 16 bases between them. CDR3 in DNA: TGTGCCAGCCGCATCGGGGGGATGATGAACACTGAAGCTTTCTTT. As protein: CASRIGGMMNTEAFF.

V usage is TRBV6-1 and J usage is TRBJ2-1, with 7 bases fitting TRBD2. Looked up from germline, CDR1 is MNHNS and CDR2 is SASEGT. Losses at the gene ends were 2 bases for V and 5 bases for J; bases not matched to a gene: 9. The CDR3 loop spans 16 amino acids. CDR3 nucleotide sequence: TGTGCCAGCAGTGAACTGGAGGGGAGGGGACACAATGAGCAGTTCTTC. Translating it yields CASSELEGRGHNEQFF.

V gene TRBV11-2 combines with J gene TRBJ2-1, with TRBD2 matching 12 bases. The V segment lost 0 bases and the J segment 8 bases; nucleotides outside the gene matches: 5. CDR1 and CDR2 (germline): SGHAT, FQNNGV. This CDR3 contains 16 residues. For the CDR3, the DNA is TGTGCCAGCAGCTTAGAAATACTAGCGGGAGGCTATGAGCAGTTCTTC. Its translation: CASSLEILAGGYEQFF.

The chain joins TRBV5-1 to TRBJ1-1; D possibly corresponds to TRBD1 (5 bases). Germline CDR1 SGHRS, CDR2 YFSETQ. The germline V and J ends were trimmed by 4 bases and 1 base, with 14 bases remaining between them. The CDR3 is 15 residues long. The CDR3: CASSLSGLANTEAFF. CDR3 sequence (DNA): TGCGCCAGCAGCCTTTCAGGGTTGGCGAACACTGAAGCTTTCTTT.

The chain is built from TRBV5-1 and TRBJ2-2; TRBD1 aligns across 8 bases. CDR1 and CDR2 (germline): SGHRS, YFSETQ. V lost 0 bases, J lost 7 bases, and 8 bases stayed unmatched. CDR3 size: 16 residues. The CDR3 DNA reads as TGCGCCAGCAGCTTGGCGGCAGGGGGCTGGAGCGGGGAGCTGTTTTTT. Translating gives CASSLAAGGWSGELFF.

The rearrangement uses TRBV7-6 and TRBJ2-5, with D maybe TRBD2 (7 bases). The ends were cut back, 7 bases at V and 5 bases at J, with 20 bases in the middle. The germline V gene encodes CDR1 SGHVS and CDR2 FNYEAQ. CDR3 length: 15 amino acids. In DNA, the CDR3 is TGTGCCAGCACCGAGGGTACCGGGGGGCTGGAGACCCAGTACTTC. Translation: CASTEGTGGLETQYF.

The chain recombines TRBV4-3 with TRBJ1-1, with D unclear. V was trimmed by 5 bases and J by 1 base, leaving 8 bases between them. The CDR3 covers 13 residues. In germline, CDR1 is LGHNA, CDR2 YSLEER. This chain's CDR3 is CASSSRGNTEAFF. As DNA, the CDR3 is TGCGCCAGCAGCAGCCGGGGGAACACTGAAGCTTTCTTT.

The chain employs TRBV28 and TRBJ1-6, with D possibly matching TRBD1 (5 bases). The CDR3 loop spans 13 amino acids. With 6 bases removed from V and 9 bases from J, the gap between germline ends came to 12 bases. The germline gives CDR1 MDHEN, CDR2 SYDVKM. CDR3 loop: CASSRTTGSPLHF. CDR3 nucleotides: TGTGCCAGCAGCCGAACCACAGGTTCACCCCTCCACTTT.

This rearrangement joins TRBV15 to TRBJ2-3; D remains unclear. The CDR3 length is 16 residues. V shed 1 base and J shed 2 bases, with 13 bases lying between them. Germline-derived CDR1 and CDR2 are LNHNV and YYDKDF (reference sequence). CDR3 coding DNA: TGTGCCACCAGCAGAGTGGCCAAACCCCCCACAGATACGCAGTATTTT. It translates to CATSRVAKPPTDTQYF.